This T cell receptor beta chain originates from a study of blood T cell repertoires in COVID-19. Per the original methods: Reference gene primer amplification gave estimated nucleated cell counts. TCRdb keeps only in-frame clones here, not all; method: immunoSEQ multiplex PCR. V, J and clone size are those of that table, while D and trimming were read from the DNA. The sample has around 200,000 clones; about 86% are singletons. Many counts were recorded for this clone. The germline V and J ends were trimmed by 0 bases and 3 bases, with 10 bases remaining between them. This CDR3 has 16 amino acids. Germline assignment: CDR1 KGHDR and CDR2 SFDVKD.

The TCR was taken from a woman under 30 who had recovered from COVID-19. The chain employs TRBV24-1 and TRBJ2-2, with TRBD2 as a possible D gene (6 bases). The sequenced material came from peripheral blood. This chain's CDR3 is CATSDLVRGDTGELFF. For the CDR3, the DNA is TGTGCCACCAGTGATTTGGTGCGGGGAGACACCGGGGAGCTGTTTTTT.